The 23 T cell receptor beta chains below were found in one sample sequenced in a study of OX40 agonist ivuxolimab in advanced cancers. The protocol was immunoSEQ multiplex PCR, while the TCRdb copy is restricted to in-frame clones and leaves out a portion. In the table there are roughly 34,000 clones, approximately 88% of which are singletons. Specimen: CD4+ or CD8+ T cells sorted from blood, collected in a trial of the OX40 agonist ivuxolimab. The source of these receptors is an adult with an advanced solid tumor such as melanoma, head and neck, liver or kidney cancer.

Here the CDR3 DNA reads TGTGCCAGCAGCGGACAGGGACGCAATGAGCAGTTCTTC. Its protein product is CASSGQGRNEQFF. This chain joins TRBV9 and TRBJ2-1, with 7 bases lining up with TRBD1. With V trimmed by 3 bases and J by 6 bases, 3 bases remained unmatched. The CDR3 totals 13 residues. Looked up from germline, CDR1 is SGDLS and CDR2 is YYNGEE. The full variable domain, its missing parts supplied by reference TRBV9 and TRBJ2-1, is DSGVTQTPKHLITATGQRVTLRCSPRSGDLSVYWYQQSLDQGLQFLIQYYNGEERAKGNILERFSAQQFPDLHSELNLSSLELGDSALYFCASSGQGRNEQFFGPGTRLTVL.

The rearrangement joins TRBV30 to TRBJ2-7; D perhaps matches TRBD2 (6 bases). In germline, CDR1 is GTSNPN, CDR2 SVGIG (reference sequence). With 4 bases removed from V and 0 bases from J, the gap between germline ends came to 16 bases. The CDR3 extends over 15 amino acids. This CDR3 reads CAWIPTRGASYEQYF. Here the CDR3 DNA reads TGTGCCTGGATCCCAACGCGGGGAGCCTCCTACGAGCAGTACTTC. The full variable domain, in which reference TRBV30 and TRBJ2-7 provide the parts outside the CDR3, is SQTIHQWPATLVQPVGSPLSLECTVEGTSNPNLYWYRQAAGRGLQLLFYSVGIGQISSEVPQNLSASRPQDRQFILSSKKLLLSDSGFYLCAWIPTRGASYEQYFGPGTRLTVT.

The V gene is TRBV5-1, the J gene TRBJ1-1; TRBD1 matches at 9 bases. V was clipped by 4 bases and J by 3 bases; unmatched bases: 7. The CDR3 totals 15 residues. The germline CDR1 and CDR2 sequences are SGHRS and YFSETQ. The CDR3 nucleotides are TGCGCCAGCAGCCTACGGACAGGGGCGTACACTGAAGCTTTCTTT. It specifies CASSLRTGAYTEAFF.

The chain employs TRBV28 and TRBJ2-3, with 7 bases fitting TRBD1. Germline V CDR1 and CDR2: MDHEN, SYDVKM. V shed 3 bases, J shed 3 bases, and the junction held 6 bases outside the gene matches. This CDR3 is 15 amino acids long. The CDR3: CASSFLDRSTDTQYF. The CDR3 region has the DNA TGTGCCAGCAGTTTCTTGGACAGGAGTACAGATACGCAGTATTTT.

This chain uses TRBV7-9 with TRBJ2-1; D not resolved. V dropped 2 bases and J dropped 5 bases, with 22 bases sitting between them. The CDR3 is made up of 18 amino acids. CDR1 is SEHNR, CDR2 FQNEAQ, per germline (reference sequence). CDR3 amino acids: CASSLSLRTSRVDNEQFF. CDR3 DNA: TGTGCCAGCAGCTTATCTCTGCGGACCAGCAGAGTAGACAATGAGCAGTTCTTC. The whole variable domain, remainder taken from reference TRBV7-9 and TRBJ2-1, is DTGVSQNPRHKITKRGQNVTFRCDPISEHNRLYWYRQTLGQGPEFLTYFQNEAQLEKSRLLSDRFSAERPKGSFSTLEIQRTEQGDSAMYLCASSLSLRTSRVDNEQFFGPGTRLTVL.

The chain links TRBV7-6 to TRBJ1-5; perhaps TRBD1 as D (5 bases). CDR1 SGHVS and CDR2 FNYEAQ come from the germline V gene. V shed 2 bases and J shed 2 bases, with 10 bases lying between them. The CDR3 totals 15 residues. In DNA, the CDR3 is TGTGCCAGCAGCTTATGGGGGACGGGCAATCAGCCCCAGCATTTT. Amino acid sequence: CASSLWGTGNQPQHF.

Only a few counts were recorded for this clone. The genes are TRBV7-6 and TRBJ2-1; tentative D call: TRBD2 (6 bases). V was shortened by 5 bases and J by 2 bases, with 16 bases between the two germline ends. CDR3 length equals 16 residues. Germline assignment: CDR1 SGHVS and CDR2 FNYEAQ. The CDR3 here is CASSLRDSVTYNEQFF. The CDR3 DNA reads as TGTGCCAGCAGCCTACGGGACTCGGTGACCTACAATGAGCAGTTCTTC.

CDR3 loop: CASSMGFPYEQYF. The CDR3 region has the DNA TGTGCCAGTAGTATGGGGTTTCCCTACGAGCAGTACTTC. The rearrangement joins TRBV19 to TRBJ2-7; D not certain. This CDR3 is 13 amino acids long. The germline V gene encodes CDR1 LNHDA and CDR2 SQIVND (reference sequence). The germline V and J ends were trimmed by 3 bases and 2 bases, with 8 bases remaining between them.

The chain joins TRBV21-1 to TRBJ2-1; the table assigns TRBD1, which was not confirmed against the DNA. TRBV21-1 is flagged as a pseudogene. CDR3 length: 17 amino acids. This CDR3 is CASSKFAGTGGYNEQFF. The CDR3 region has the DNA TGTGCCAGCAGCAAATTCGCCGGGACAGGGGGCTACAATGAGCAGTTCTTC.

This clone appeared a few times. The chain links TRBV13 to TRBJ1-1; D unclear. Trimming removed 5 bases at V and 4 bases at J, with 14 bases between. The CDR3 runs 14 residues. Looked up from germline, CDR1 is PRHDT and CDR2 is FYEKMQ (reference sequence). The CDR3 coding sequence is TGTGCCAGCAGCCACGGACGGACCGTCACTGAAGCTTTCTTT. Protein product: CASSHGRTVTEAFF.

The J gene is TRBJ1-4, the V gene TRBV2; the D is unclear. Germline lookup yields CDR1 SNHLY and CDR2 FYNNEI. This CDR3 contains 16 residues. The V end lost 0 bases, the J end lost 5 bases, and 13 bases lay between the germline ends. DNA of the CDR3: TGTGCCAGCAGTGAAGCCGGGATCCGAGGGAATGAAAAACTGTTTTTT. It codes for CASSEAGIRGNEKLFF.

This chain uses TRBV5-4 with TRBJ2-2; 9 bases align to TRBD2. CDR3 length: 15 amino acids. V shed 2 bases, J shed 1 base, and the junction held 0 bases outside the gene matches. CDR1 is SGHNT, CDR2 YYREEE, per germline (reference sequence). CDR3 loop: CASSLAGGNTGELFF. The CDR3 DNA reads as TGTGCCAGCAGCTTAGCGGGGGGGAACACCGGGGAGCTGTTTTTT. Full variable domain (missing parts from reference TRBV5-4 and TRBJ2-2): ETGVTQSPTHLIKTRGQQVTLRCSSQSGHNTVSWYQQALGQGPQFIFQYYREEENGRGNFPPRFSGLQFPNYSSELNVNALELDDSALYLCASSLAGGNTGELFFGEGSRLTVL.

The chain couples TRBV30 to TRBJ1-2; 9 bases are a match to TRBD1. The CDR3 totals 14 residues. Germline CDR1 GTSNPN, CDR2 SVGIG (reference sequence). The ends lost 5 bases at V and 8 bases at J; junction bases unmatched: 12. CDR3 region: CAWGTGTGLFGYTF. In DNA, the CDR3 is TGTGCCTGGGGGACCGGGACAGGGTTATTCGGCTACACCTTC.

V gene TRBV5-3 combines with J gene TRBJ1-5; perhaps TRBD1 as D (6 bases). TRBV5-3 is sorted into the ORF group, with uncertain function. V gave up 3 bases and J gave up 4 bases, with 14 bases separating them. This CDR3 comprises 15 residues. The CDR3 sequence is CARSCRAGVNQPQHF. The CDR3 nucleotides are TGTGCCAGAAGCTGTAGGGCAGGGGTAAATCAGCCCCAGCATTTT.

This chain's CDR3 is CASSLEANSYNEQFF. In DNA, the CDR3 is TGTGCCAGCAGCCTCGAGGCAAACTCCTACAATGAGCAGTTCTTC. V and J are TRBV9 and TRBJ2-1; D is unresolved. Germline CDR1 reads SGDLS; CDR2 reads YYNGEE. The V gene lost 4 bases and the J gene lost 0 bases, with 11 bases spanning the gap. The CDR3 sequence is 15 residues long. Full variable domain (rest looked up from reference TRBV9 and TRBJ2-1): DSGVTQTPKHLITATGQRVTLRCSPRSGDLSVYWYQQSLDQGLQFLIQYYNGEERAKGNILERFSAQQFPDLHSELNLSSLELGDSALYFCASSLEANSYNEQFFGPGTRLTVL.

The rearrangement joins TRBV5-1 to TRBJ2-1, with TRBD1 matching over 9 bases. J gave up 8 bases and V 0 bases, and 6 bases lay outside the gene matches. Per germline, CDR1 SGHRS and CDR2 YFSETQ. This CDR3 has 15 residues. The CDR3 DNA sequence: TGCGCCAGCAGCTTGGTCGACAGGGGGTTCGATGAGCAGTTCTTC. It encodes CASSLVDRGFDEQFF.

The chain has TRBV13 and TRBJ2-1; 14 bases align to TRBD2. The CDR3 covers 15 residues. With 5 bases clipped from V and 7 bases from J, the junction kept 4 bases outside the gene matches. Germline V gene data show CDR1 as PRHDT and CDR2 as FYEKMQ (reference sequence). The CDR3 protein is CASSIRLAGGNEQFF. Here the CDR3 DNA reads TGTGCCAGCAGCATCCGACTAGCGGGGGGGAATGAGCAGTTCTTC.

The chain joins TRBV4-1 to TRBJ1-5; no definite D call. The V gene lost 1 base and the J gene lost 3 bases, with 7 bases spanning the gap. Per the germline V gene, CDR1 is MGHRA and CDR2 is YSYEKL. The CDR3 runs to 14 residues. CDR3 DNA: TGCGCCAGCAGCCAAGGACTCAACAATCAGCCCCAGCATTTT. The encoded protein is CASSQGLNNQPQHF.

This chain joins TRBV9 and TRBJ2-1; D may be TRBD1 (6 bases). CDR3 length equals 12 residues. V lost 4 bases, J lost 10 bases, and 12 bases lay in between. Germline V lookup: CDR1 SGDLS, CDR2 YYNGEE. The CDR3 sequence is CASSFNQGEQFF. CDR3 sequence (DNA): TGTGCCAGCAGCTTTAACCAGGGGGAGCAGTTCTTC.

The chain couples TRBV6-4 to TRBJ2-6; D not resolved. The CDR3 totals 16 residues. The germline V gene has CDR1 MRHNA and CDR2 SNTAGT. V was pared by 1 base and J by 1 base, with 8 bases between. The CDR3 DNA reads TGTGCCAGCAGTGACTTAACAGATTCTGGGGCCAACGTCCTGACTTTC. This codes for CASSDLTDSGANVLTF.

The CDR3 reads CASSIPLSSYNEQFF. CDR3 coding DNA: TGTGCCAGTAGTATTCCCCTCAGCTCCTACAATGAGCAGTTCTTC. J is TRBJ2-1 and V is TRBV19; D is undetermined. CDR3 length equals 15 residues. Germline V lookup: CDR1 LNHDA, CDR2 SQIVND (reference sequence). V was cut by 3 bases and J by 0 bases, with 9 bases left in between.

The chain joins TRBV7-8 to TRBJ1-5, with a possible D match to TRBD1 (5 bases). The CDR3 covers 14 residues. V lost 1 base to trimming and J lost 1 base, with 5 bases between them. CDR1 SGHVS and CDR2 FQNEAQ come from the germline V gene. CDR3 sequence (DNA): TGTGCCAGCAGCTTAGACAGGAGCAATCAGCCCCAGCATTTT. Protein product: CASSLDRSNQPQHF.

The chain combines TRBV6-6 with TRBJ2-6; weak D call: TRBD2 (6 bases). The CDR3 extends over 16 amino acids. The V gene lost 6 bases and the J gene lost 11 bases, with 23 bases spanning the gap. From germline, CDR1 is MNHNY and CDR2 SVGAGI (reference sequence). Here the CDR3 reads CASRRGEATSGHVLTF. CDR3 in DNA: TGTGCCAGCAGACGAGGGGAGGCAACTTCGGGTCACGTCCTGACTTTC.